Each of the 10 T cell receptor beta chains below was sequenced from the same sample in a study of shared clonotypes between healthy human individuals. Measured with immunoSEQ multiplex PCR; TCRdb has only the in-frame clones, and not every one. The profile shows fewer than 800,000 clones, about 90% of them singletons. It was CD45RO-negative cells, positively selected for CCR7, that made up naive CD8 cells, with terminally differentiated effector memory CD45RA+ cells excluded. Sequenced input: naive CD8+ T cells sorted from blood. The receptors were gathered from a man aged 25-45 years in good health.

This sequence joins TRBV27 and TRBJ1-1; 8 bases are a match to TRBD1. The length of the CDR3 is 16 residues. Per the germline V gene, CDR1 is MNHEY and CDR2 is SMNVEV (reference sequence). The V and J ends lost 5 bases and 0 bases, in that order; junction bases with no gene match: 8. DNA of the CDR3: TGTGCCAGCAGTGCCATAGGGACAGGTTTGAACACTGAAGCTTTCTTT. Translating gives CASSAIGTGLNTEAFF.

This rearrangement joins TRBV6-5 to TRBJ2-3; the D is unclear. CDR1 and CDR2 (germline): MNHEY, SVGAGI. The CDR3 loop spans 14 amino acids. V shed 2 bases and J shed 2 bases, with 8 bases lying between them. The CDR3 loop is CASSYHSATDTQYF. DNA of the CDR3: TGTGCCAGCAGTTACCACTCAGCCACAGATACGCAGTATTTT.

This clone was picked up one time. The junction differs from germline at one of its ends, possibly a read error. J is TRBJ2-7 and V is TRBV7-7; possibly TRBD1 or TRBD2 for D (5 bases each). CDR3 length equals 16 residues. Germline CDR1 and CDR2: SSHAT and FNYEAQ (reference sequence). The CDR3: CASSIINRGRTYEQYF. As DNA, the CDR3 is TGTGCTAGCAGCATAATTAACCGGGGACGCACCTACGAGCAGTACTTC.

The rearrangement links TRBV9 to TRBJ2-7; D is ambiguous. The CDR3 is made up of 15 amino acids. The V gene lost 0 bases and the J gene lost 0 bases, with 10 bases spanning the gap. CDR1 is SGDLS and CDR2 is YYNGEE in the germline V gene. The DNA for the CDR3 is TGTGCCAGCAGCGTAGGAGGAGAGAGCTCCTACGAGCAGTACTTC. This translates into CASSVGGESSYEQYF.

The chain links TRBV29-1 to TRBJ2-2; a possible D gene is TRBD1 (6 bases). V was shortened by 6 bases and J by 2 bases, with 10 bases between the two germline ends. The CDR3 is 13 amino acids. Germline V gene data show CDR1 as SQVTM and CDR2 as ANQGSEA. The CDR3 DNA reads TGCAGCGTAGGGACATTTAACACCGGGGAGCTGTTTTTT. Protein: CSVGTFNTGELFF.

The chain couples TRBV29-1 to TRBJ2-3; the D gene is possibly TRBD1 (5 bases). Trimming removed 6 bases at V and 0 bases at J, with 10 bases between. Germline V gene sequence: CDR1 SQVTM, CDR2 ANQGSEA. The CDR3 has 13 residues. In nucleotides, the CDR3 is TGCAGCGTCGTCAGGGAAAGCACAGATACGCAGTATTTT. Protein: CSVVRESTDTQYF.

The chain links TRBV28 to TRBJ2-3; D ambiguous. The CDR3 has 11 amino acids. The ends were cut back, 5 bases at V and 6 bases at J, with 6 bases in the middle. Germline CDR1 reads MDHEN; CDR2 reads SYDVKM. Here the CDR3 DNA reads TGTGCCAGCAGTCGGACGGATACGCAGTATTTT. Translating gives CASSRTDTQYF.

The V call is TRBV4-3, the J call TRBJ1-5, with D uncertain. The CDR3 sequence is 15 residues long. The V end lost 0 bases, the J end lost 4 bases, and 10 bases lay between the germline ends. Germline CDR1 and CDR2: LGHNA and YSLEER. In DNA, the CDR3 is TGCGCCAGCAGCCAAGATGGGCAGATAAATCAGCCCCAGCATTTT. This translates into CASSQDGQINQPQHF.

This chain joins TRBV5-6 and TRBJ2-7; 7 bases are a match to TRBD1. This CDR3 spans 14 amino acids. The germline gives CDR1 SGHDT, CDR2 YYEEEE. The J segment lost 5 bases and the V segment lost 2 bases, leaving 7 bases of the junction unmatched. The CDR3 DNA reads as TGTGCCAGCAGCTTTACCGGGACAGTCAACGAGCAGTACTTC. Translating gives CASSFTGTVNEQYF. The full variable domain, completed using reference TRBV5-6 and TRBJ2-7, is DAGVTQSPTHLIKTRGQQVTLRCSPKSGHDTVSWYQQALGQGPQFIFQYYEEEERQRGNFPDRFSGHQFPNYSSELNVNALLLGDSALYLCASSFTGTVNEQYFGPGTRLTVT.

The CDR3 sequence is CASSSSGVGSYEQYF. The CDR3 nucleotides are TGTGCCAGCAGCTCTTCAGGGGTGGGCTCCTACGAGCAGTACTTC. This chain connects TRBV5-6 to TRBJ2-7; weak D call: TRBD1 (6 bases). Germline lookup yields CDR1 SGHDT and CDR2 YYEEEE. V gave up 3 bases and J gave up 0 bases, with 13 bases separating them. This CDR3 has 15 residues.